These 15 T cell receptor beta chains share one sample of origin, sequenced in a study of response to subunit inactivated influenza vaccine. One entry per CDR3 protein, called by TCRdb with MiXCR from the RT-PCR reads. Found here are about 700,000 distinct CDR3 sequences, around 14% of them singletons; the top ten hold 5.5% to 7%. Sequences were derived from PBMCs from blood, sampled around 14 days before vaccination. The receptor set was obtained from a man between 45 and 60 years old who received an inactivated influenza vaccine.

The V and J genes are TRBV6-2 or TRBV6-3 and TRBJ2-7; the D gene is possibly TRBD1 (6 bases). Germline lookup yields CDR1 MNHEY and CDR2 SVGEGT. This CDR3 contains 16 residues. V was pared by 3 bases and J by 2 bases, with 17 bases between. This chain's CDR3 is CASSYYDKKGAYEQYF. Written as DNA, the CDR3 is TGTGCCAGCAGTTATTACGACAAGAAGGGGGCCTACGAGCAGTACTTC.

V usage is TRBV6-2 or TRBV6-3 and J usage is TRBJ2-3; D is undetermined. Germline CDR1 and CDR2: MNHEY and SVGEGT. CDR3 size: 13 residues. The V end was cut by 5 bases, the J end by 8 bases, with 14 bases between. The CDR3 coding sequence is TGTGCCAGCAGTACCCCGAGAGGTCTTACGCAGTATTTT. It translates to CASSTPRGLTQYF.

The chain couples TRBV6-2 or TRBV6-3 to TRBJ2-7; D tentatively fits TRBD1 or TRBD2 (6 bases each). This CDR3 region has 14 residues. The V gene lost 11 bases and the J gene lost 7 bases, with 24 bases spanning the gap. CDR1 and CDR2 (germline): MNHEY, SVGEGT. The CDR3, as DNA: TGTGCCTGCCGACGGGGGACATTACGAGCGGAGCAGTACTTC. Its translation: CACRRGTLRAEQYF.

This chain links TRBV20-1 with TRBJ2-3; 7 nucleotides line up with TRBD2. Per the germline V gene, CDR1 is DFQATT and CDR2 is SNEGSKA (reference sequence). J gave up 3 bases and V 5 bases, and 17 bases lay outside the gene matches. The CDR3 is made up of 17 amino acids. The CDR3 spells CSAPDGGRGSTTDTQYF. The DNA of the CDR3 is TGCAGTGCTCCCGACGGTGGACGCGGGAGTACGACAGATACGCAGTATTTT.

Only one count was recorded for this clonotype. The V gene is TRBV12-3 or TRBV12-4, the J gene TRBJ2-4; 11 bases are a match to TRBD1. The CDR3 is 15 residues long. V trimming: 8 bases; J trimming: 8 bases; junction bases outside the gene matches: 11. CDR3 sequence (DNA): TGTGCCAGCGGCCTGGGGGACAGGGGGATATACATTCAGTACTTC. It is translated as CASGLGDRGIYIQYF.

The chain couples TRBV11-2 to TRBJ2-5, with 10 bases identical to TRBD2. CDR1 SGHAT and CDR2 FQNNGV come from the germline V gene. The CDR3 is 16 amino acids. The J segment lost 4 bases and the V segment lost 5 bases, leaving 10 bases of the junction unmatched. The CDR3 nucleotides are TGTGCCAGCAGCCCCTCCGGGACTAGCGTAGGAGAGACCCAGTACTTC. Protein product: CASSPSGTSVGETQYF.

The rearrangement joins TRBV20-1 to TRBJ1-1; D is unresolved. This CDR3 is built from 17 residues. CDR1 DFQATT and CDR2 SNEGSKA come from the germline V gene (reference sequence). The germline V and J ends were trimmed by 1 base and 4 bases, with 22 bases remaining between them. The CDR3 coding sequence is TGCAGTGCTAGAGTTTTTGGGAGAGGCAGCTCACCCACTGAAGCTTTCTTT. Its translation is CSARVFGRGSSPTEAFF.

This clonotype was detected many times. This chain connects TRBV4-2 to TRBJ1-1, with 8 bases matching TRBD1. Germline V gene lookup returns CDR1 LGHNA and CDR2 YNFKEQ. There are 15 residues in the CDR3. Trimming removed 2 bases from V and 2 bases from J; junction bases left unmatched: 4. The CDR3 sequence is CASSQPGTGNTEAFF. Written as DNA, the CDR3 is TGTGCCAGCAGCCAACCCGGGACAGGAAACACTGAAGCTTTCTTT.

The sample holds many counts of this clonotype. The V gene is TRBV28, the J gene TRBJ2-7; perhaps TRBD2 as D (5 bases). The CDR3 extends over 13 amino acids. CDR1 is MDHEN and CDR2 is SYDVKM in the germline V gene. V dropped 5 bases and J dropped 0 bases, with 8 bases sitting between them. The CDR3 sequence is CASSTGSSYEQYF. In DNA form, the CDR3 reads TGTGCCAGCAGTACGGGGAGCTCCTACGAGCAGTACTTC.

This clonotype was seen a handful of times. The V and J genes are TRBV24-1 and TRBJ2-5; TRBD1 is a possible D gene (5 bases). Germline V gene data show CDR1 as KGHDR and CDR2 as SFDVKD. V lost 5 bases and J 0 bases, leaving 15 bases between the germline ends. This CDR3 is 16 amino acids long. CDR3 in amino acids: CATSGYPQEYQETQYF. The CDR3 DNA reads as TGTGCCACCAGTGGGTACCCACAGGAGTACCAAGAGACCCAGTACTTC.

A few counts support this clonotype. The chain recombines TRBV5-5 with TRBJ2-1; D not resolved. In germline, CDR1 is SGHKS, CDR2 YYEKEE (reference sequence). V lost 2 bases, J lost 0 bases, and 9 bases lay in between. The CDR3 is 15 residues long. CDR3 in DNA: TGTGCCAGCAGCTTCCGCGCCTACTCCTACAATGAGCAGTTCTTC. Its translation: CASSFRAYSYNEQFF.

This chain links TRBV24-1 with TRBJ2-5; 7 bases map to TRBD1. The V gene end was trimmed by 3 bases and the J gene end by 1 base; junction bases not matched to a gene: 7. Looked up from germline, CDR1 is KGHDR and CDR2 is SFDVKD. The CDR3 is 16 residues long. CDR3 protein: CATSDRPGQPQETQYF. The CDR3 DNA reads TGTGCCACCAGTGATAGACCGGGACAGCCCCAAGAGACCCAGTACTTC.

V is TRBV5-5 and J is TRBJ2-1, with 8 bases that match TRBD2. V was clipped by 5 bases and J by 2 bases; unmatched bases: 6. CDR3 length equals 15 residues. The germline CDR1 and CDR2 sequences are SGHKS and YYEKEE (reference sequence). The CDR3 bases are TGTGCCAGCAGACCAATAGCGGGGACCTACAATGAGCAGTTCTTC. It translates to CASRPIAGTYNEQFF. The complete variable domain, with remaining parts taken from reference TRBV5-5 and TRBJ2-1, reads DAGVTQSPTHLIKTRGQQVTLRCSPISGHKSVSWYQQVLGQGPQFIFQYYEKEERGRGNFPDRFSARQFPNYSSELNVNALLLGDSALYLCASRPIAGTYNEQFFGPGTRLTVL.

At least ten counts were recorded for this clonotype. This chain connects TRBV12-3 or TRBV12-4 to TRBJ1-5; maybe TRBD1 (5 bases). V gave up 1 base and J gave up 6 bases, with 13 bases separating them. This CDR3 spans 15 amino acids. CDR3 nucleotide sequence: TGTGCCAGCAGTTTAGGGGGGAGTAAGGTTCAGCCCCAGCATTTT. It yields the protein CASSLGGSKVQPQHF.

Ten or more counts support this clonotype. V gene TRBV7-6 combines with J gene TRBJ2-3; 8 nucleotides align to TRBD2. Germline CDR1 reads SGHVS; CDR2 reads FNYEAQ. After removal of 4 bases from V and 4 bases from J, the junction contained 4 bases not matched to a gene. The CDR3 is 14 residues long. This CDR3 reads CASSWRTSPDTQYF. CDR3 sequence (DNA): TGTGCCAGCAGCTGGAGGACTAGCCCAGATACGCAGTATTTT.